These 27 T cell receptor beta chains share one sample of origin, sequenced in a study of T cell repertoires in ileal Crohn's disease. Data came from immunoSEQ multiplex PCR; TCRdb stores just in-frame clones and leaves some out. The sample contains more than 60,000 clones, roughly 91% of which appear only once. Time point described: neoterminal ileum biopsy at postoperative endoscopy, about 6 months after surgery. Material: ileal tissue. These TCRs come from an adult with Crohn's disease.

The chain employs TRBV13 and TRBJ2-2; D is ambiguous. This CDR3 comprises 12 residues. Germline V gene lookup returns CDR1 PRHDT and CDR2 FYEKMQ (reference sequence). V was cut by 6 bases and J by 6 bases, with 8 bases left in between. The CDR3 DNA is TGTGCCAGCAGTCTAACGCCCGGGGAGCTGTTTTTT. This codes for CASSLTPGELFF.

CDR3 bases: TGCAGTGCGGATCAGGGCCATGAGCAGTTCTTC. Protein product: CSADQGHEQFF. V usage is TRBV20-1 and J usage is TRBJ2-1; maybe TRBD1 (5 bases). From germline, CDR1 is DFQATT and CDR2 SNEGSKA (reference sequence). The ends were cut back, 6 bases at V and 8 bases at J, with 11 bases in the middle. CDR3 size: 11 residues.

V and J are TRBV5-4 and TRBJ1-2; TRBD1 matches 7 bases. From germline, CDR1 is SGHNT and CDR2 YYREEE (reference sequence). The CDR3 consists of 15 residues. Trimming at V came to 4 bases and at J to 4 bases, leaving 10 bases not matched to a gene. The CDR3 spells CASSIRTGLPYGYTF. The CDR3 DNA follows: TGTGCCAGCAGCATTCGGACAGGCCTACCCTATGGCTACACCTTC.

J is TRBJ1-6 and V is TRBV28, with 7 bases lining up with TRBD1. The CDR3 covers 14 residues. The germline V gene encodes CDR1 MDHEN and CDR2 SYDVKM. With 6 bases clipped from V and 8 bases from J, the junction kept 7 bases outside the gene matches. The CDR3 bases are TGTGCCAGCAGGGACCCGGGACAGCATTCACCCCTCCACTTT. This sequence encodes CASRDPGQHSPLHF.

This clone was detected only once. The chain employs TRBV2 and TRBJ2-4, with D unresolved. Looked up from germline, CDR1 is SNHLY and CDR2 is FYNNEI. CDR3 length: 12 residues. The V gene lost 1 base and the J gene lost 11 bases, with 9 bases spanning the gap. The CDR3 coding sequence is TGTGCCAGCAGTGAAGGTATCGGGTTTCAGTACTTC. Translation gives CASSEGIGFQYF.

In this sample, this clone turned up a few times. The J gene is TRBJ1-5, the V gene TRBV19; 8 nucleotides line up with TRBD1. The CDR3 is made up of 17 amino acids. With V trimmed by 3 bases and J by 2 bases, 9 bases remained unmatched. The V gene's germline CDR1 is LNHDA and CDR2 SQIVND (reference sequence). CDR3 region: CASSMTGAIVGNQPQHF. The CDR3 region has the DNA TGTGCCAGTAGTATGACAGGGGCTATAGTAGGCAATCAGCCCCAGCATTTT.

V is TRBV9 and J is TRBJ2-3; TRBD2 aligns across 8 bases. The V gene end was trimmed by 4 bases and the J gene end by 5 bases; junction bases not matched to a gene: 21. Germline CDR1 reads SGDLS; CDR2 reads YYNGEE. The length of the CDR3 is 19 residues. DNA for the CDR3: TGTGCCAGCAGCACGATTGGTACACACCGGGGGGGCCAAGGAGATACGCAGTATTTT. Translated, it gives CASSTIGTHRGGQGDTQYF.

In DNA form, the CDR3 reads TGCGCCAGCAGTTTACCGCCTGCGCCAACGAGGGCAGATACGCAGTATTTT. Its translation is CASSLPPAPTRADTQYF. J is TRBJ2-3 and V is TRBV5-1, with D possibly TRBD2 on 5 matching bases. CDR1 SGHRS and CDR2 YFSETQ come from the germline V gene. The CDR3 sequence is 17 residues long. Trimming pared 5 bases from V and 4 bases from J, leaving 23 bases between.

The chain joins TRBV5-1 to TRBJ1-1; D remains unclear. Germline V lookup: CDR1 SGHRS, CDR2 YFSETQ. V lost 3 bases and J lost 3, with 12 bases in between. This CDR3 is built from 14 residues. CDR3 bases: TGCGCCAGCAGCTCGACCGGGATATACACTGAAGCTTTCTTT. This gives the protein CASSSTGIYTEAFF. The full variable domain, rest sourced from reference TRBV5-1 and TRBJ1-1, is KAGVTQTPRYLIKTRGQQVTLSCSPISGHRSVSWYQQTPGQGLQFLFEYFSETQRNKGNFPGRFSGRQFSNSRSEMNVSTLELGDSALYLCASSSTGIYTEAFFGQGTRLTVV.

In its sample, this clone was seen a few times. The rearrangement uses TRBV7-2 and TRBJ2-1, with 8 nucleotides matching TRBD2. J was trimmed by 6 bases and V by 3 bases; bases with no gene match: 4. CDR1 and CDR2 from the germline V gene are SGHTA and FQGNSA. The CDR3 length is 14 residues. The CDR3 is CASSFNGRANEQFF. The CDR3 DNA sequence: TGTGCCAGCAGCTTTAACGGGAGGGCCAATGAGCAGTTCTTC.

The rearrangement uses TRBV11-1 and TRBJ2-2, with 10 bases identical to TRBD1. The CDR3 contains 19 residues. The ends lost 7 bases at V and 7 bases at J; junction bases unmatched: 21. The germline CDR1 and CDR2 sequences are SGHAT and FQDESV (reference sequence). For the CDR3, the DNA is TGTGCCAGCACCGGACCGGGACAGGGGCGAAGGGGATATGACGGGGAGCTGTTTTTT. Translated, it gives CASTGPGQGRRGYDGELFF.

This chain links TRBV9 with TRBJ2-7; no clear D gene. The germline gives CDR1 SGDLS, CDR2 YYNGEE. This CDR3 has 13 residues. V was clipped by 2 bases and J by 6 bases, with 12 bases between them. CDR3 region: CASSVSLSSEQYF. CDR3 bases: TGTGCCAGCAGCGTTTCCCTTAGCTCCGAGCAGTACTTC.

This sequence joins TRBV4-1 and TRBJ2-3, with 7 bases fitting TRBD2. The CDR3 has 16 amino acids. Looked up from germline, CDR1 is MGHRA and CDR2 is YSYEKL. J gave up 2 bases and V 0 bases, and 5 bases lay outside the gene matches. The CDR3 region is CASSQESAGSTDTQYF. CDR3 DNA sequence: TGCGCCAGCAGCCAAGAATCAGCGGGGTCCACAGATACGCAGTATTTT.

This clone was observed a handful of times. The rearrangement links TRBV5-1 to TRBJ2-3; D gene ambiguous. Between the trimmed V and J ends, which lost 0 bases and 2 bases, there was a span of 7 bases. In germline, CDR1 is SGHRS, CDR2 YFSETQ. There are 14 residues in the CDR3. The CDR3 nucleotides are TGCGCCAGCAGCTTGGACAAAATCACAGATACGCAGTATTTT. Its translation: CASSLDKITDTQYF.

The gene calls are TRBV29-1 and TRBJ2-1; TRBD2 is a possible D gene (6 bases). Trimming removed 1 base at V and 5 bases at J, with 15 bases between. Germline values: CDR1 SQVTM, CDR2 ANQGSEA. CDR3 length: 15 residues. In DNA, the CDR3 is TGCAGCGTTGAAGGAGGGGTTCTAGCGAACAATGAGCAGTTCTTC. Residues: CSVEGGVLANNEQFF.

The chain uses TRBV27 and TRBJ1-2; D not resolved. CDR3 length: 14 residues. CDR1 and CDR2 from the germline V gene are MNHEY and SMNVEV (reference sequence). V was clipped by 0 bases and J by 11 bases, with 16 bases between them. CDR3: CASSLSGAVHSYTF. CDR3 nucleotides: TGTGCCAGCAGTTTATCGGGAGCTGTTCATAGTTACACCTTC.

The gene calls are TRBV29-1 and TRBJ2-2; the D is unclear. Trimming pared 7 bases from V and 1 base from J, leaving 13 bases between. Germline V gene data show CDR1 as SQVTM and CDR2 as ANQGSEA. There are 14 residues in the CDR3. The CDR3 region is CSALVSRNTGELFF. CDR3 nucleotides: TGCAGCGCCCTGGTTAGTCGGAACACCGGGGAGCTGTTTTTT.

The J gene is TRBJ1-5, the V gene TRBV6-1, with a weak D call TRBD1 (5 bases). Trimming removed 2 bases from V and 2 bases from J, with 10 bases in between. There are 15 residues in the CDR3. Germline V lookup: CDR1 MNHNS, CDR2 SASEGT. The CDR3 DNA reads TGTGCCAGCAGTGAACAGGGAGGCGGCAATCAGCCCCAGCATTTT. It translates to CASSEQGGGNQPQHF.

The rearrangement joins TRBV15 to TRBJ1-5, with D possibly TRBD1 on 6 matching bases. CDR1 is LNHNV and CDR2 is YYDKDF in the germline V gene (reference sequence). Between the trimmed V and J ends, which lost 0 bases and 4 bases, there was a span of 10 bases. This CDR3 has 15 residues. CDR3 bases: TGTGCCACCAGCAGAGAGCCCCAGGGGAATCAGCCCCAGCATTTT. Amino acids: CATSREPQGNQPQHF.

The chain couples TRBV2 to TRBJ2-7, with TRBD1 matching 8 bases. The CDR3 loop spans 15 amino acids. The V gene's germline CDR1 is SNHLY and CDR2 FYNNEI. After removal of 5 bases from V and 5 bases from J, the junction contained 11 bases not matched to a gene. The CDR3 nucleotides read TGTGCCAGCAGTTTACGGGACAGGCCTACGGACGAGCAGTACGTC. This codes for CASSLRDRPTDEQYV.

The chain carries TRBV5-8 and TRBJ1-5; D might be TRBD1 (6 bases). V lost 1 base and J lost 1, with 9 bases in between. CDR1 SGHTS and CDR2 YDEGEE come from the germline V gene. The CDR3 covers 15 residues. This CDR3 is CASSLSGASNQPQHF. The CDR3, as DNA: TGTGCCAGCAGCTTGTCAGGGGCCAGCAATCAGCCCCAGCATTTT.

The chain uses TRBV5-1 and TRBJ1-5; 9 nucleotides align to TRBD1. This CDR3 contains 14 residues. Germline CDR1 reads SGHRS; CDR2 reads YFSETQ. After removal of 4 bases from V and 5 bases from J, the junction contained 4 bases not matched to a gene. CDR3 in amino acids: CASSLRTGDQPQHF. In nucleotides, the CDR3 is TGCGCCAGCAGCCTGCGGACAGGGGATCAGCCCCAGCATTTT.

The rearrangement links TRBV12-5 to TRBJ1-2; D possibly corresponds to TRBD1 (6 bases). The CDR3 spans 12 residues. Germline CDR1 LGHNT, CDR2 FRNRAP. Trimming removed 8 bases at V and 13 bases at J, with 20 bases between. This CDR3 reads CASTETGVGCTF. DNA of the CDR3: TGTGCTAGTACCGAGACAGGAGTAGGGTGCACCTTC. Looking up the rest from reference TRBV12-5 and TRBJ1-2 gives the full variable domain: DARVTQTPRHKVTEMGQEVTMRCQPILGHNTVFWYRQTMMQGLELLAYFRNRAPLDDSGMPKDRFSAEMPDATLATLKIQPSEPRDSAVYFCASTETGVGCTFGSGTRLTVV.

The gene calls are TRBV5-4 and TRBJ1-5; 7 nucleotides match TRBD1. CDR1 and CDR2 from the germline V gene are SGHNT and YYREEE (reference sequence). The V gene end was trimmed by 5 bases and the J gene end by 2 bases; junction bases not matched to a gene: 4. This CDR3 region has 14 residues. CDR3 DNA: TGTGCCAGCAGTTCCGGACAGGGCAATCAGCCCCAGCATTTT. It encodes CASSSGQGNQPQHF.

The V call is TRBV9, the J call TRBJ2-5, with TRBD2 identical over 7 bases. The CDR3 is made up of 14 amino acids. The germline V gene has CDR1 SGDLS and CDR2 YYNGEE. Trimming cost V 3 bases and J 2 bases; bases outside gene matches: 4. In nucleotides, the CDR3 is TGTGCCAGCAGCGCCGGGGGGACTCAAGAGACCCAGTACTTC. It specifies CASSAGGTQETQYF.

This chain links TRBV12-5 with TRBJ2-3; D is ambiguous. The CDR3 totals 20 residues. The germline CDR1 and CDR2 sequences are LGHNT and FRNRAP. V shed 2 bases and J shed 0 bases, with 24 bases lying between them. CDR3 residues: CASGLYLFLEQLTSTDTQYF. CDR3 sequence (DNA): TGTGCTAGTGGTTTGTATTTGTTTCTGGAGCAGTTAACTAGCACAGATACGCAGTATTTT.

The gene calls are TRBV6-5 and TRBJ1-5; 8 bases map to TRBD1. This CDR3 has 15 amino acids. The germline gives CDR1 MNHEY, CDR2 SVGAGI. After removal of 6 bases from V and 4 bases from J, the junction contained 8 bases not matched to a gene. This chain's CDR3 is CASRRDRGKNQPQHF. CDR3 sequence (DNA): TGTGCCAGCAGGAGAGACAGGGGAAAGAATCAGCCCCAGCATTTT.